The T cell receptor (beta chain) under discussion was sequenced for a study of blood T cell repertoires in COVID-19. Study-level information: Specimens from acute and convalescent COVID-19 originated in the United States, Italy and Spain. Sources were T cells, B-cell-depleted T cells, or PBMCs; the material itself was cDNA or gDNA.

The cohort comprised adults aged roughly 18 to 95 years residing in 20 to 25 US areas. Authors' methods: For nucleated cells, counts were estimated from reference gene primer amplification. TCRdb's copy holds only in-frame clones and misses some; the assay was immunoSEQ multiplex PCR. The V and J calls and the clone size are those of that table, but D and trimming were determined from the DNA. The sample holds fewer than 300,000 clones, under 95% seen once. The TCR was taken from a woman in her 40s with acute COVID-19. Specimen: PBMCs or T cells enriched from blood (not recorded which).

The CDR3 protein is CASSLFRARTGENGYTF. The CDR3, as DNA: TGTGCCAGCAGCTTGTTCCGGGCTCGGACAGGGGAGAATGGCTACACCTTC. The chain uses TRBV5-6 and TRBJ1-2, with 9 bases that match TRBD1. This CDR3 comprises 17 residues. V shed 1 base and J 6 bases; nucleotides not matched to a gene: 13. Germline V gene data show CDR1 as SGHDT and CDR2 as YYEEEE.